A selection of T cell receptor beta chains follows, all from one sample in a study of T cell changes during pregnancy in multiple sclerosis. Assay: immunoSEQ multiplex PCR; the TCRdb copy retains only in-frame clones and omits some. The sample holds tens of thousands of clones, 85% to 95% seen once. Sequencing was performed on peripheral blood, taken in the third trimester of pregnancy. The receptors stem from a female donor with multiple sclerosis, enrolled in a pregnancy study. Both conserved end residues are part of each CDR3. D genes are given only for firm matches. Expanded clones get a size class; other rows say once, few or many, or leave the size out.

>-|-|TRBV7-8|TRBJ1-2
CASSPKGPGDGYTF
TGTGCCAGCAGCCCCAAAGGTCCGGGTGATGGCTACACCTTC
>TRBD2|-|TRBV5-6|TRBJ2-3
CASSLRWAWSGGRGDTQYF
TGTGCCAGCAGCTTGAGGTGGGCGTGGAGCGGGGGGCGGGGAGATACGCAGTATTTT
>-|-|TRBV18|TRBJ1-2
CASSPIDNGPYGYTF
TGTGCCAGCTCACCAATAGACAACGGCCCCTATGGCTACACCTTC
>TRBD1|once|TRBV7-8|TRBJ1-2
CASSRSGTGDGYTF
TGTGCCAGCAGCAGATCCGGGACAGGGGACGGCTACACCTTC
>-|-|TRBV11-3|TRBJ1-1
CASSLRGIGTEAFF
TGTGCCAGCAGCTTGAGGGGGATCGGCACTGAAGCTTTCTTT
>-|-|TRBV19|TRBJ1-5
CARIPTGPSNQPQHF
TGTGCCAGGATTCCGACAGGCCCTAGCAATCAGCCCCAGCATTTT
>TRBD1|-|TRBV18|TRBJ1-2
CASSPGTGSANRNGYTF
TGTGCCAGCTCACCCGGGACAGGGTCTGCTAATCGGAATGGCTACACCTTC
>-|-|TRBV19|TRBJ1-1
CASSTPGMNTEAFF
TGTGCCAGTAGTACCCCGGGGATGAACACTGAAGCTTTCTTT
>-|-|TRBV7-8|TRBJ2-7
CASSLGRLTHYEQYF
TGTGCCAGCAGCTTAGGGAGGCTCACCCACTACGAGCAGTACTTC
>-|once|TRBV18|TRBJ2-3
CASSPPAGGTDTQYF
TGTGCCAGCTCACCACCTGCGGGTGGAACAGATACGCAGTATTTT
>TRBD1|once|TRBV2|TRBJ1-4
CASARGQGGRVEKLFF
TGTGCCAGCGCCCGAGGACAGGGGGGGAGGGTTGAAAAACTGTTTTTT